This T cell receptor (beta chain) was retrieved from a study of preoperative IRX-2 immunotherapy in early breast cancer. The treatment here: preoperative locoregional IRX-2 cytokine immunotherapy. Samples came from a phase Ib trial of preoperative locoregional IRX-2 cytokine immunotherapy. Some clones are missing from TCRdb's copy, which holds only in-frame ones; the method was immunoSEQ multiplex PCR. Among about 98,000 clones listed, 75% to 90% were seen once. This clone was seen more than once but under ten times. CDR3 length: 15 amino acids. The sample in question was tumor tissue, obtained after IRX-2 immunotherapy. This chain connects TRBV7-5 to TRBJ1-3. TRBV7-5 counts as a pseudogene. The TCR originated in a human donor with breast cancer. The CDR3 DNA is TGTGCCAGCAGCTCCAACTCTTACTCTGGAAACACCATATATTTT. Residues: CASSSNSYSGNTIYF.